The 26 T cell receptor beta chains given below trace back to one sample, sequenced in a study of early stage breast cancer tumors. Sequencing used immunoSEQ multiplex PCR; TCRdb keeps in-frame clones, though not all of them. The sample shows 25,000 to 30,000 clones, 72% of them seen only once. The sequenced material came from blood. Receptors were obtained from a person aged 45-65 years with breast cancer.

The genes are TRBV18 and TRBJ1-3; 7 nucleotides align to TRBD1. CDR3 size: 17 residues. Germline CDR1 and CDR2: KGHSH and LQKENI. With 5 bases clipped from V and 1 base from J, the junction kept 11 bases outside the gene matches. CDR3 amino acids: CASSSTRGAPSGNTIYF. CDR3 sequence (DNA): TGTGCCAGCTCATCTACCAGGGGGGCACCTTCTGGAAACACCATATATTTT.

This clone was found a few times. The rearrangement links TRBV30 to TRBJ1-5; 10 bases are a match to TRBD1. V lost 2 bases and J lost 3; bases outside the gene matches: 13. The CDR3 has 18 amino acids. Germline CDR1 GTSNPN, CDR2 SVGIG (reference sequence). The CDR3 is CAWSSGGQGGKVNQPQHF. The CDR3 DNA reads TGTGCCTGGAGTTCGGGCGGACAGGGGGGAAAGGTCAATCAGCCCCAGCATTTT.

This clone was counted between two and nine times. The V gene is TRBV5-1, the J gene TRBJ2-3, with D possibly being TRBD2 (6 bases). The CDR3 has 18 residues. Germline V gene lookup returns CDR1 SGHRS and CDR2 YFSETQ. Trimming took 0 bases from V and 0 from J, leaving 17 bases between them. The CDR3 loop is CASSLGGTSFSSTDTQYF. The CDR3 DNA follows: TGCGCCAGCAGCTTGGGCGGGACTTCCTTTTCTAGCACAGATACGCAGTATTTT. The variable domain in full, completed from reference TRBV5-1 and TRBJ2-3, reads KAGVTQTPRYLIKTRGQQVTLSCSPISGHRSVSWYQQTPGQGLQFLFEYFSETQRNKGNFPGRFSGRQFSNSRSEMNVSTLELGDSALYLCASSLGGTSFSSTDTQYFGPGTRLTVL.

The chain recombines TRBV14 with TRBJ2-7, with D possibly TRBD1 on 6 matching bases. V lost 1 base to trimming and J lost 3 bases, with 7 bases between them. Germline values: CDR1 SGHDN, CDR2 FVKESK. This CDR3 contains 13 residues. For the CDR3, the DNA is TGTGCCAGCAGCCAAGCCAGGGGCTACGAGCAGTACTTC. Amino acid sequence: CASSQARGYEQYF.

DNA for the CDR3: TGTGCCAGTAGCCTGACTCCGGGACAGGGGCGGTATGGCTACACCTTC. Translation gives CASSLTPGQGRYGYTF. V gene TRBV19 combines with J gene TRBJ1-2; TRBD1 aligns across 10 bases. The CDR3 extends over 16 amino acids. Germline V gene data show CDR1 as LNHDA and CDR2 as SQIVND (reference sequence). J lost 5 bases, V lost 6 bases, and 12 bases had no gene match.

The chain recombines TRBV19 with TRBJ1-5; 7 bases line up with TRBD1. The CDR3 totals 16 residues. Germline V CDR1 and CDR2: LNHDA, SQIVND (reference sequence). J lost 7 bases, V lost 2 bases, and 11 bases had no gene match. CDR3 residues: CASSIRIGTAGQPQHF. The CDR3 bases are TGTGCCAGTAGTATACGGATTGGGACAGCTGGGCAGCCCCAGCATTTT.

J is TRBJ1-4 and V is TRBV5-1; no definite D call. Trimming stripped 0 bases from V and 1 base from J, with 7 bases between. There are 15 residues in the CDR3. Germline lookup yields CDR1 SGHRS and CDR2 YFSETQ. The CDR3 sequence is CASSLVGETNEKLFF. The CDR3 DNA is TGCGCCAGCAGCTTGGTCGGGGAAACTAATGAAAAACTGTTTTTT.

The V gene is TRBV6-1, the J gene TRBJ1-1; 7 positions match TRBD1. Germline V gene sequence: CDR1 MNHNS, CDR2 SASEGT. Losses at the gene ends were 4 bases for V and 5 bases for J; bases not matched to a gene: 7. The CDR3 is 14 amino acids. The CDR3: CASSAGQVRTEAFF. The CDR3 DNA is TGTGCCAGCAGTGCCGGACAGGTTAGAACTGAAGCTTTCTTT.

In its sample, this clone was seen once. The CDR3, as DNA: TGTGCCAGCAGTGGTTTGGGACTAGCGGGAGGTCAAGAGACCCAGTACTTC. Residues: CASSGLGLAGGQETQYF. The chain is built from TRBV2 and TRBJ2-5, with 15 bases identical to TRBD2. Germline CDR1 is SNHLY and CDR2 is FYNNEI. The CDR3 has 17 residues. V trimming: 4 bases; J trimming: 2 bases; junction bases outside the gene matches: 5.

J is TRBJ2-2 and V is TRBV11-2; D gene uncertain. The CDR3 is 16 residues long. The germline V and J ends were trimmed by 9 bases and 0 bases, with 17 bases remaining between them. Per germline, CDR1 SGHAT and CDR2 FQNNGV. The CDR3 region has the DNA TGTGCCAGTAGTTTCCTTTACGGCGCGAACACCGGGGAGCTGTTTTTT. This codes for CASSFLYGANTGELFF. Filled out from reference TRBV11-2 and TRBJ2-2, the complete variable domain reads EAGVAQSPRYKIIEKRQSVAFWCNPISGHATLYWYQQILGQGPKLLIQFQNNGVVDDSQLPKDRFSAERLKGVDSTLKIQPAKLEDSAVYLCASSFLYGANTGELFFGEGSRLTVL.

The chain couples TRBV9 to TRBJ2-6; D gene unclear. CDR1 is SGDLS and CDR2 is YYNGEE in the germline V gene. V was cut by 7 bases and J by 4 bases, with 6 bases left in between. The CDR3 covers 12 residues. The CDR3 nucleotides are TGTGCCAGCTACGGGGGGGCCAACGTCCTGACTTTC. Translated: CASYGGANVLTF.

This chain links TRBV6-5 with TRBJ2-7; D is unclear. Germline loops: CDR1 MNHEY, CDR2 SVGAGI. V gave up 5 bases and J gave up 7 bases, with 15 bases separating them. This CDR3 is built from 13 residues. DNA of the CDR3: TGTGCCAGCAGTCCGCACTCCCGGAGAGAGCAGTACTTC. Protein: CASSPHSRREQYF.

This clone was detected only once. V usage is TRBV9 and J usage is TRBJ2-3, with 11 bases that match TRBD2. V trimming: 0 bases; J trimming: 5 bases; junction bases outside the gene matches: 11. CDR1 and CDR2 (germline): SGDLS, YYNGEE. The CDR3 length is 18 residues. CDR3 in amino acids: CASSVAGSGRVVGDTQYF. CDR3 sequence (DNA): TGTGCCAGCAGCGTAGCTGGTAGCGGGAGGGTTGTTGGAGATACGCAGTATTTT.

The rearrangement links TRBV7-6 to TRBJ1-1; D is unresolved. Germline V gene data show CDR1 as SGHVS and CDR2 as FNYEAQ. The CDR3 contains 13 residues. V lost 1 base to trimming and J lost 7 bases, with 10 bases between them. The DNA for the CDR3 is TGTGCCAGCAGCTTAGGCTTGAGGGATGAAGCTTTCTTT. Protein: CASSLGLRDEAFF.

This chain uses TRBV20-1 with TRBJ1-1, with a weak D call TRBD1 (5 bases). Trimming stripped 5 bases from V and 4 bases from J, with 8 bases between. The CDR3 loop spans 11 amino acids. The germline CDR1 and CDR2 sequences are DFQATT and SNEGSKA (reference sequence). CDR3 sequence reads: CSARGITEAFF. The CDR3 nucleotides read TGCAGTGCTCGGGGGATCACTGAAGCTTTCTTT.

The gene calls are TRBV10-1 and TRBJ2-5, with D tentatively TRBD1 or TRBD2 (5 bases each). The CDR3 loop spans 13 amino acids. The germline gives CDR1 WNHNN, CDR2 SYGVQD (reference sequence). Trimming took off 6 bases at V and 7 bases at J, with 15 bases between the two ends. CDR3 DNA sequence: TGCGCCAGCAGCCAGGGAGCTTCGGGGACCCAGTACTTC. This sequence encodes CASSQGASGTQYF.

CDR3 nucleotides: TGTGCCAGCAGCTTGGTGAGGTTTGGGACTGAAGCTTTCTTT. Translating gives CASSLVRFGTEAFF. This rearrangement joins TRBV5-6 to TRBJ1-1; D call uncertain. Germline loops: CDR1 SGHDT, CDR2 YYEEEE. V shed 0 bases and J shed 5 bases, with 11 bases lying between them. The CDR3 extends over 14 amino acids.

The chain has TRBV6-6 and TRBJ1-1; D gene unclear. The V end lost 9 bases, the J end lost 0 bases, and 14 bases lay between the germline ends. Germline V gives CDR1 MNHNY, CDR2 SVGAGI (reference sequence). CDR3 length equals 14 residues. The CDR3 protein is CASQEFDMNTEAFF. Here the CDR3 DNA reads TGTGCCAGTCAAGAGTTTGACATGAACACTGAAGCTTTCTTT.

The genes are TRBV11-2 and TRBJ1-1; D is unresolved. The V gene lost 5 bases and the J gene lost 1 base, with 17 bases spanning the gap. The CDR3 is 16 residues long. Germline CDR1 SGHAT, CDR2 FQNNGV. CDR3 nucleotide sequence: TGTGCCAGCAGCCCAAAAGTTTTGGCACAGAACACTGAAGCTTTCTTT. Amino acid sequence: CASSPKVLAQNTEAFF.

The V call is TRBV11-2, the J call TRBJ1-2; no clear D gene. The germline gives CDR1 SGHAT, CDR2 FQNNGV. The CDR3 contains 13 residues. The germline V and J ends were trimmed by 3 bases and 6 bases, with 11 bases remaining between them. The CDR3 coding sequence is TGTGCCAGCAGCTTGGTCGAGGTCGATGGCTACACCTTC. Translating it yields CASSLVEVDGYTF.

This clone was counted a few times. The rearrangement links TRBV4-1 to TRBJ2-7; the match to TRBD1 covers 10 bases. CDR1 is MGHRA and CDR2 is YSYEKL in the germline V gene. The V segment lost 2 bases and the J segment 4 bases; nucleotides outside the gene matches: 11. The CDR3 extends over 17 amino acids. CDR3 coding DNA: TGCGCCAGCAGCCAACCCTCCGGGACAGGGGTAAGGTACGAGCAGTACTTC. Translated, it gives CASSQPSGTGVRYEQYF.

This clone was counted a single time. The chain has TRBV10-3 and TRBJ2-7; 10 bases match TRBD2. The ends lost 8 bases at V and 9 bases at J; junction bases unmatched: 7. Germline V gene lookup returns CDR1 ENHRY and CDR2 SYGVKD. This CDR3 has 12 amino acids. CDR3 amino acids: CAIALAGEVQYF. CDR3 in DNA: TGTGCCATCGCCCTAGCGGGAGAGGTGCAGTACTTC.

The chain joins TRBV5-4 to TRBJ2-2; tentatively, D is TRBD1 (5 bases). CDR1 and CDR2 from the germline V gene are SGHNT and YYREEE (reference sequence). The CDR3 is made up of 13 amino acids. V was pared by 8 bases and J by 0 bases, with 8 bases between. The CDR3 DNA reads TGTGCCAGGACAGACGCGAACACCGGGGAGCTGTTTTTT. As protein: CARTDANTGELFF.

CDR3 nucleotides: TGTGCCAGCAGCTTAGCAGGCAGGGCCCAGTACTTC. Its translation: CASSLAGRAQYF. The chain combines TRBV7-2 with TRBJ2-5, with a tentative D call TRBD1 (5 bases). From germline, CDR1 is SGHTA and CDR2 FQGNSA. This CDR3 has 12 amino acids. V was trimmed by 0 bases and J by 9 bases, leaving 8 bases between them. The full variable domain, with the rest looked up from reference TRBV7-2 and TRBJ2-5, is GAGVSQSPSNKVTEKGKDVELRCDPISGHTALYWYRQSLGQGLEFLIYFQGNSAPDKSGLPSDRFSAERTGGSVSTLTIQRTQQEDSAVYLCASSLAGRAQYFGPGTRLLVL.

The rearrangement uses TRBV27 and TRBJ1-5, with D possibly matching TRBD1 (6 bases). Germline values: CDR1 MNHEY, CDR2 SMNVEV (reference sequence). V lost 6 bases, J lost 4 bases, and 16 bases lay in between. This CDR3 is built from 15 residues. The CDR3 DNA follows: TGTGCCAGCAGCCCAAATTGGGGGGCAAATCAGCCCCAGCATTTT. Its protein product is CASSPNWGANQPQHF.

The chain recombines TRBV11-3 with TRBJ2-1; TRBD2 aligns across 9 bases. The CDR3 sequence is 17 residues long. J lost 7 bases, V lost 3 bases, and 13 bases had no gene match. CDR1 and CDR2 (germline): SGHNT, YENEEA. CDR3 sequence: CASSFGGSGSGLNEQFF. In DNA, the CDR3 is TGTGCCAGCAGCTTTGGGGGTAGCGGGAGCGGCCTGAATGAGCAGTTCTTC. The full variable domain, its missing parts supplied by reference TRBV11-3 and TRBJ2-1, is EAGVVQSPRYKIIEKKQPVAFWCNPISGHNTLYWYLQNLGQGPELLIRYENEEAVDDSQLPKDRFSAERLKGVDSTLKIQPAELGDSAVYLCASSFGGSGSGLNEQFFGPGTRLTVL.